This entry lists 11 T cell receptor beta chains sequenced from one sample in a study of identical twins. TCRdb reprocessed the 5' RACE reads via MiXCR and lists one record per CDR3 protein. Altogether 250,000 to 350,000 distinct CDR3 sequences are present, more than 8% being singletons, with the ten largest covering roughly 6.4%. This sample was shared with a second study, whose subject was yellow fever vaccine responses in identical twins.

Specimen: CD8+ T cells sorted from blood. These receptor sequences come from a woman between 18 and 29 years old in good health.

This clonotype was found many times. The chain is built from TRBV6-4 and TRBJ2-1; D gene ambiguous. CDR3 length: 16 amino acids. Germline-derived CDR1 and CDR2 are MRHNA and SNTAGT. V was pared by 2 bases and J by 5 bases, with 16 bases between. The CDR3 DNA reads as TGTGCCAGCAGTGACGTGGCTGGGGTTGGACACAATGAGCAGTTCTTC. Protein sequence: CASSDVAGVGHNEQFF.

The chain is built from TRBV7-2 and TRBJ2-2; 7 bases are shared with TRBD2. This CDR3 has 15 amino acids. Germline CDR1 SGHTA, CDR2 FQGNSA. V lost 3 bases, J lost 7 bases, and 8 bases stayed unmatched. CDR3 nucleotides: TGTGCCAGCAGCTTGTGGGAGGGGTCGGGCGGGGAGCTGTTTTTT. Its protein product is CASSLWEGSGGELFF.

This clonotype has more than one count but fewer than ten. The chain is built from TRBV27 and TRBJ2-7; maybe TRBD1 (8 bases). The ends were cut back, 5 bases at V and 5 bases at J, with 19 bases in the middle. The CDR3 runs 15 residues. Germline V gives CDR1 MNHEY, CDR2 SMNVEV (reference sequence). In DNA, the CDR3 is TGTGCCAGCAGTATTACAGGGGGGGGTTTGGACGAGCAGTACTTC. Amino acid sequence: CASSITGGGLDEQYF.

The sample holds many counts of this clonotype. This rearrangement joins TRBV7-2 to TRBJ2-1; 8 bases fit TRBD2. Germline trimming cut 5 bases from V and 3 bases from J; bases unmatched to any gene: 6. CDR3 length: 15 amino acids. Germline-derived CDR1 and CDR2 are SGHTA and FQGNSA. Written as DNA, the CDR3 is TGTGCCAGCAGCCGTACTAGCGGACTCTACAATGAGCAGTTCTTC. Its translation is CASSRTSGLYNEQFF.

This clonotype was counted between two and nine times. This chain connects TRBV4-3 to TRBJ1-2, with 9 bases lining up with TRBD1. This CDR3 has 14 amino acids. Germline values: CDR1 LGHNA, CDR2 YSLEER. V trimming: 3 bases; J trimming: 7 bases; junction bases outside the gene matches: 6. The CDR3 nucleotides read TGCGCCAGCAGCCAGACCGGGACAGGGTTTGGCTACACCTTC. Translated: CASSQTGTGFGYTF.

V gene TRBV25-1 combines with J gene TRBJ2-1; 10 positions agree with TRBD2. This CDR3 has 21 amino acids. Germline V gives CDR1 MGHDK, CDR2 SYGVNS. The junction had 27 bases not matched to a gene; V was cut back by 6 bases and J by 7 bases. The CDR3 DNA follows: TGTGCCAGCAGCCCCGCTAGCGGGAGAGGTGGCCCCGGGTCTCGCCTAAATGAGCAGTTCTTC. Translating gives CASSPASGRGGPGSRLNEQFF.

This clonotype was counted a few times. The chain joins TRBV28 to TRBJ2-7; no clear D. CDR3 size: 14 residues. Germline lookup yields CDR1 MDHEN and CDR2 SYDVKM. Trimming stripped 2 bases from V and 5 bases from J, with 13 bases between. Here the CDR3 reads CASSLSRVGNEQYF. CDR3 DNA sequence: TGTGCCAGCAGTTTAAGTAGGGTGGGGAACGAGCAGTACTTC.

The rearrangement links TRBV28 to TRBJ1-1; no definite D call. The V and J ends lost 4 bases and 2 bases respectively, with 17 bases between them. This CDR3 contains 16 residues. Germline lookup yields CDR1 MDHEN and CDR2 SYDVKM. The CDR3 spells CASSSPYLAENTEAFF. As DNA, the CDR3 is TGTGCCAGCAGTTCCCCGTACCTAGCGGAAAACACTGAAGCTTTCTTT.

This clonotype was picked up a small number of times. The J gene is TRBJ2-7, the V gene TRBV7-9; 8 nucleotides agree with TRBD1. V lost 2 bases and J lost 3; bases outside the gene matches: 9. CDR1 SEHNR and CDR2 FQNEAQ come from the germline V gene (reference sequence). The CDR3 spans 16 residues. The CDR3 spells CASSLTLSTGDYEQYF. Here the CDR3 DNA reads TGTGCCAGCAGCTTAACGCTTTCGACAGGGGACTACGAGCAGTACTTC.

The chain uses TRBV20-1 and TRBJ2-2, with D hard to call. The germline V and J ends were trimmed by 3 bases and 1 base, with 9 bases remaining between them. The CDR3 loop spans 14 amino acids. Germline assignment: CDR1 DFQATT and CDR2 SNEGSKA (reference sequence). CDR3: CSASPQRNTGELFF. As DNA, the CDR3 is TGCAGTGCTAGTCCGCAAAGGAACACCGGGGAGCTGTTTTTT.

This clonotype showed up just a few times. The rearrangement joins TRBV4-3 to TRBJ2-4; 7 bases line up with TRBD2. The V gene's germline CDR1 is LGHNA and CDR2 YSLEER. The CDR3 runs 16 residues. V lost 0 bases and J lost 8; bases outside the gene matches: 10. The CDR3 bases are TGCGCCAGCAGCCAAGATTCCGCGGGGGTGTTTGACATTCAGTACTTC. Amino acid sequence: CASSQDSAGVFDIQYF.